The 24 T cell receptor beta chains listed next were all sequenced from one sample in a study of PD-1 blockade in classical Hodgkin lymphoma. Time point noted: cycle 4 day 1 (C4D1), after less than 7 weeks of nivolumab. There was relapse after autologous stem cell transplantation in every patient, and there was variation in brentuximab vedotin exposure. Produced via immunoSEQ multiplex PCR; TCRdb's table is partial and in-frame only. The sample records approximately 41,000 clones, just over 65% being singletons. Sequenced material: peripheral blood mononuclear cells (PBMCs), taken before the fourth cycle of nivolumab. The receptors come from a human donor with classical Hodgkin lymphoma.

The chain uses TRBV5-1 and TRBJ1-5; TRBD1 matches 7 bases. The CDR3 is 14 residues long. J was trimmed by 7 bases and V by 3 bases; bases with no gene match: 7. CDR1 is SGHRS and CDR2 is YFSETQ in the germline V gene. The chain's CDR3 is CASSSGQVGQPQHF. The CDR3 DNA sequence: TGCGCCAGCAGCTCTGGACAGGTTGGGCAGCCCCAGCATTTT.

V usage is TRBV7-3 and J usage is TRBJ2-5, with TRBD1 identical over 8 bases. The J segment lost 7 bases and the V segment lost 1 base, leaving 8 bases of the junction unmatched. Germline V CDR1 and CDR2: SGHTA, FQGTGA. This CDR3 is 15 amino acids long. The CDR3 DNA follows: TGTGCCAGCAGCTTAATGGCAGGGGGCGAGGGGACCCAGTACTTC. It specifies CASSLMAGGEGTQYF.

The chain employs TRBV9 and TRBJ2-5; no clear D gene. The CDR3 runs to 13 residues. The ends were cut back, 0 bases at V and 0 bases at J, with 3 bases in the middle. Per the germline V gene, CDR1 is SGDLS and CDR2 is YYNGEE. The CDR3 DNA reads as TGTGCCAGCAGCGTAGGGTACCAAGAGACCCAGTACTTC. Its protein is CASSVGYQETQYF.

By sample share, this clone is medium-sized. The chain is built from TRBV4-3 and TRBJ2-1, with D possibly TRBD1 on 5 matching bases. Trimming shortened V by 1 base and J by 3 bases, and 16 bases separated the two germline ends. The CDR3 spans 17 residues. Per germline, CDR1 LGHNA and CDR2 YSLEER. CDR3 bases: TGCGCCAGCAGCCAAGGCCCCGCAGGGAACTACTACAATGAGCAGTTCTTC. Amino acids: CASSQGPAGNYYNEQFF.

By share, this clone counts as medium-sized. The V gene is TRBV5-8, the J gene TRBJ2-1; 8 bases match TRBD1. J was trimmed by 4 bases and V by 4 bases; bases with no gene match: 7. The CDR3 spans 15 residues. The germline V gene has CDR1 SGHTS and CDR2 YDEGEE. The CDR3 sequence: CASSPDRGEYNEQFF. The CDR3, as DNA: TGTGCCAGCAGCCCCGACAGGGGCGAATACAATGAGCAGTTCTTC.

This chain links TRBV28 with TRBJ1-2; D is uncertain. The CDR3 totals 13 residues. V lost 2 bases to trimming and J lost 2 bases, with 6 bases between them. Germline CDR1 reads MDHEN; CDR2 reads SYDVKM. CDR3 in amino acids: CASSLNTNYGYTF. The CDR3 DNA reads TGTGCCAGCAGTTTAAACACCAACTATGGCTACACCTTC.

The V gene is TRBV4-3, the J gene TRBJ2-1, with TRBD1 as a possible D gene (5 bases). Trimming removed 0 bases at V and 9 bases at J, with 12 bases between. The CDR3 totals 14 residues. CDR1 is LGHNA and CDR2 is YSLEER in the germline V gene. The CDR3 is CASSQDLGVGEQFF. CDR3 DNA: TGCGCCAGCAGCCAAGATCTAGGGGTGGGTGAGCAGTTCTTC.

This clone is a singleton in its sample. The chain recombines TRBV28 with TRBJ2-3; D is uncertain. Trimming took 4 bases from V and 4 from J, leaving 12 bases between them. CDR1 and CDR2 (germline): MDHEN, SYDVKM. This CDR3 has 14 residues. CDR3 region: CASSSHAPPDTQYF. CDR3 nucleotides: TGTGCCAGCAGTTCCCATGCCCCTCCAGATACGCAGTATTTT.

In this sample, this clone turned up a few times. The CDR3 here is CASSSPQLAGRTDTQYF. In nucleotides, the CDR3 is TGTGCCAGCAGTTCCCCCCAGCTAGCGGGACGCACAGATACGCAGTATTTT. V and J are TRBV28 and TRBJ2-3, with 9 bases matching TRBD2. V shed 4 bases and J 1 base; nucleotides not matched to a gene: 9. The CDR3 is 17 amino acids. The germline V gene has CDR1 MDHEN and CDR2 SYDVKM.

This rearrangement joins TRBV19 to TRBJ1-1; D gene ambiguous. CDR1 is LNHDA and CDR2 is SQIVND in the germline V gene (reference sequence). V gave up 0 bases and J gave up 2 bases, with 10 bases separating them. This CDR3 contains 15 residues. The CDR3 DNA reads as TGTGCCAGTAGTATAGAAGGTGTCCTAAACACTGAAGCTTTCTTT. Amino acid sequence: CASSIEGVLNTEAFF. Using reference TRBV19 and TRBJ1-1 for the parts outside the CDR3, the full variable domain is DGGITQSPKYLFRKEGQNVTLSCEQNLNHDAMYWYRQDPGQGLRLIYYSQIVNDFQKGDIAEGYSVSREKKESFPLTVTSAQKNPTAFYLCASSIEGVLNTEAFFGQGTRLTVV.

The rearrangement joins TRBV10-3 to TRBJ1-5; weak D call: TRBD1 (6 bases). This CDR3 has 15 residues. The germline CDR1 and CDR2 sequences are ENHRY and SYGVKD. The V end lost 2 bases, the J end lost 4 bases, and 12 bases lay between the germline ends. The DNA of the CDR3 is TGTGCCATCAGTGAGGGGCAGGGGATTAATCAGCCCCAGCATTTT. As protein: CAISEGQGINQPQHF.

In DNA form, the CDR3 reads TGTGCCAGCAGCACCTGGGGCTGGACGAGCTCCTATAATTCACCCCTCCACTTT. Translated: CASSTWGWTSSYNSPLHF. This chain links TRBV5-4 with TRBJ1-6; a possible D gene is TRBD1 (5 bases). Germline V gene lookup returns CDR1 SGHNT and CDR2 YYREEE (reference sequence). Trimming took 4 bases from V and 0 from J, leaving 17 bases between them. This CDR3 has 18 amino acids.

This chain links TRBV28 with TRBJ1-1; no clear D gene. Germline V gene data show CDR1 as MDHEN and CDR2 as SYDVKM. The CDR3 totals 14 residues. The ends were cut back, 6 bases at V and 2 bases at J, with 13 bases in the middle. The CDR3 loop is CASRARQRNTEAFF. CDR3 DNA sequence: TGTGCCAGCAGGGCGAGACAAAGAAACACTGAAGCTTTCTTT. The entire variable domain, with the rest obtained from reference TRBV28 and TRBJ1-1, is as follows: DVKVTQSSRYLVKRTGEKVFLECVQDMDHENMFWYRQDPGLGLRLIYFSYDVKMKEKGDIPEGYSVSREKKERFSLILESASTNQTSMYLCASRARQRNTEAFFGQGTRLTVV.

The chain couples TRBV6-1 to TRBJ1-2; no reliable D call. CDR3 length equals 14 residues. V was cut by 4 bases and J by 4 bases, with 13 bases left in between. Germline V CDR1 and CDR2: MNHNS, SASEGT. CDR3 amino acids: CASSGRILSYGYTF. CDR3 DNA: TGTGCCAGCAGTGGACGGATCTTATCCTATGGCTACACCTTC.

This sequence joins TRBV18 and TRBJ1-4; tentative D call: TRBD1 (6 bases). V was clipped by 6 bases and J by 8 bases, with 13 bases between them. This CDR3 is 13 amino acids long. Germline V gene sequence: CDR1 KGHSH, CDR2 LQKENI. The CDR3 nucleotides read TGTGCCAGCTCTCCAGGGGCCGGGGAAAAACTGTTTTTT. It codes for CASSPGAGEKLFF.

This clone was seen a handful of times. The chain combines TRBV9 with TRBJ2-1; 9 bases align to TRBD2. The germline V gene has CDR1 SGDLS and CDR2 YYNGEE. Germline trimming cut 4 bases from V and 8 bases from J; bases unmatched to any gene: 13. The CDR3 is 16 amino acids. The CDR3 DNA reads TGTGCCAGCAGCTCGGGCGGGGGGGCCGAGATCGATGAGCAGTTCTTC. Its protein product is CASSSGGGAEIDEQFF.

The CDR3 DNA sequence: TGTGCCAGCAGGGACGGGGGTTTTTCTAGCACAGATACGCAGTATTTT. As protein: CASRDGGFSSTDTQYF. V and J are TRBV28 and TRBJ2-3; TRBD2 is a possible D gene (6 bases). V was clipped by 6 bases and J by 0 bases, with 16 bases between them. The CDR3 contains 16 residues. CDR1 is MDHEN and CDR2 is SYDVKM in the germline V gene.

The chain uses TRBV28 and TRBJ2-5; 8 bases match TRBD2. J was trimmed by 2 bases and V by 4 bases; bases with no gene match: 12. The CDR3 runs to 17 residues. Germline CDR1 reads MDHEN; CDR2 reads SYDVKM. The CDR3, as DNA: TGTGCCAGCAGTTCCGCGCGGCGGGGGGTTTCGCAAGAGACCCAGTACTTC. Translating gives CASSSARRGVSQETQYF.

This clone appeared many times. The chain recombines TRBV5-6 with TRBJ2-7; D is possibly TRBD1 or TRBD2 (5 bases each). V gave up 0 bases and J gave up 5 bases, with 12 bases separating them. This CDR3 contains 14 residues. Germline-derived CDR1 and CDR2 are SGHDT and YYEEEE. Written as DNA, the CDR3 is TGTGCCAGCAGCTTGGAGGGGAGTGGCCACGAGCAGTACTTC. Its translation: CASSLEGSGHEQYF.

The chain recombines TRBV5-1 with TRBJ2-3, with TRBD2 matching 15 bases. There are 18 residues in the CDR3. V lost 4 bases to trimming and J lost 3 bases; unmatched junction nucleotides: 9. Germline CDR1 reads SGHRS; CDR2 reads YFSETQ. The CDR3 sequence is CASSGGGLAGGRTDTQYF. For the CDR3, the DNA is TGCGCCAGCAGCGGCGGAGGACTAGCGGGGGGGCGAACAGATACGCAGTATTTT. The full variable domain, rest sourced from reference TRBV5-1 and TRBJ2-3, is KAGVTQTPRYLIKTRGQQVTLSCSPISGHRSVSWYQQTPGQGLQFLFEYFSETQRNKGNFPGRFSGRQFSNSRSEMNVSTLELGDSALYLCASSGGGLAGGRTDTQYFGPGTRLTVL.

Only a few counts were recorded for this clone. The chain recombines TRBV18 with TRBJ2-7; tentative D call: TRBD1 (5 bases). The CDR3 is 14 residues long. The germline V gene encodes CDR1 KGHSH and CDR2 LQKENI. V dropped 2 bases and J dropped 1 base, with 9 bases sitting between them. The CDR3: CASSPGGHSYEQYF. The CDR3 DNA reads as TGTGCCAGCTCACCAGGCGGACATTCCTACGAGCAGTACTTC.

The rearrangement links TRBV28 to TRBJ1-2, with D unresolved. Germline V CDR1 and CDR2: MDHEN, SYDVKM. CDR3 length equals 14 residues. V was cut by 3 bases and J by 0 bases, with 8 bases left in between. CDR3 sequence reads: CASSFSTANYGYTF. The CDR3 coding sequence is TGTGCCAGCAGTTTTTCCACAGCTAACTATGGCTACACCTTC.

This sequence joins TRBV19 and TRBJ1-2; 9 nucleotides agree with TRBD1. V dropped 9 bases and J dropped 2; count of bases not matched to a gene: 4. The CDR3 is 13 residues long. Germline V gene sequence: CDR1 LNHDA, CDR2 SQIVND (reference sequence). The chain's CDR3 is CASNRGLNYGYTF. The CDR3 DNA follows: TGTGCCAGCAACAGGGGGCTCAACTATGGCTACACCTTC.

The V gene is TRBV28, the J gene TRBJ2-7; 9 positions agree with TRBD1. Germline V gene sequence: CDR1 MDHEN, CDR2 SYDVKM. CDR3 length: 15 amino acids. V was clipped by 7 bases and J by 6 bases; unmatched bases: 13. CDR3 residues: CASKLWDRDGGEQYF. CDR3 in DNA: TGTGCCAGCAAACTGTGGGACAGGGATGGTGGCGAGCAGTACTTC.